These T cell receptor beta chains were read from a single sample in a study of early T cells in non-severe SARS-CoV-2 infection. TCRdb ran MiXCR on the 5' RACE reads and lists one entry per CDR3 protein. The sample has approximately 35,000 distinct CDR3 sequences, 7% to 7.5% seen once. The sample was whole blood, taken at baseline. These receptors originate from an adult who was a healthcare worker with PCR-confirmed SARS-CoV-2 infection or an uninfected control (not recorded which). Both conserved end residues are part of each CDR3. D genes are given only for firm matches. A row's size may be missing; if present it is once, few, many or a size class.

clone_size | d_call | cdr3_length | j_call | v_call | cdr3_nt | cdr3_aa
few | NA | 14 | TRBJ1-5 | TRBV6-6 | TGTGCCAGCCAACAAGGGGGGTTCGAGCAGCCCCAGCATTTT | CASQQGGFEQPQHF
many | NA | 15 | TRBJ1-5 | TRBV27 | TGTGCCAGCAGTTATCAGGGTGTGAGCAATCAGCCCCAGCATTTT | CASSYQGVSNQPQHF
many | TRBD2 | 15 | TRBJ2-1 | TRBV7-3 | TGTGCCAGCAATCTAGTGGGCGGGAGAGATGATGAGCAGTTCTTC | CASNLVGGRDDEQFF
many | NA | 14 | TRBJ1-5 | TRBV6-2/TRBV6-3 | TGTGCCAGTACCCCGGGGCTAGGGTTTCAGCCCCAGCATTTT | CASTPGLGFQPQHF
NA | NA | 11 | TRBJ1-5 | TRBV12-3/TRBV12-4 | TGTGCCAGCAGCCAAAATCAGCCCCAGCATTTT | CASSQNQPQHF
many | NA | 14 | TRBJ1-5 | TRBV2 | TGTGCCAGCACGGGAGGGACGATCAATCAGCCCCAGCATTTT | CASTGGTINQPQHF
NA | TRBD1 | 16 | TRBJ1-5 | TRBV6-2/TRBV6-3 | TGTGCCAGCAGGGCTGCTCAGGGGGCTATGGATCAGCCCCAGCATTTT | CASRAAQGAMDQPQHF
few | NA | 17 | TRBJ2-1 | TRBV4-3 | TGCGCCAGCAGCCAAGATCTAAACTTAATTAACTACAATGAGCAGTTCTTC | CASSQDLNLINYNEQFF
many | TRBD1 | 15 | TRBJ1-6 | TRBV20-1 | TGCAGTGCTAAAACGCCGGGACAGGATTATTCACCCCTCCACTTT | CSAKTPGQDYSPLHF
NA | TRBD2 | 15 | TRBJ2-1 | TRBV10-3 | TGTGCCATCAGTGAGTCGTGGGCTAGCGGCGATGAGCAGTTCTTC | CAISESWASGDEQFF
many | TRBD2 | 15 | TRBJ2-7 | TRBV6-2/TRBV6-3 | TGTGCCAGCAGTTCCGGACTAGCCCTCGGTTACGAGCAGTACTTC | CASSSGLALGYEQYF
few | TRBD2 | 17 | TRBJ2-1 | TRBV4-2 | TGTGCCAGCAGCCAAGATTTGCGGGAGGGACCCTACAATGAGCAGTTCTTC | CASSQDLREGPYNEQFF
few | NA | 15 | TRBJ2-1 | TRBV18 | TGTGCCAGCTCATCAAGAGGGAGCTCCTACAATGAGCAGTTCTTC | CASSSRGSSYNEQFF
many | TRBD1 | 16 | TRBJ1-5 | TRBV3-1 | TGTGCCAGCAGCCAAACTACGGGACAGTCTAATCAGCCCCAGCATTTT | CASSQTTGQSNQPQHF
many | NA | 14 | TRBJ1-6 | TRBV9 | TGTGCCAGCAGCGATAGTGGGTTCAATTCACCCCTCCACTTT | CASSDSGFNSPLHF
NA | NA | 16 | TRBJ2-2 | TRBV7-8 | TGTGCCAGCAGCTTAAGGCAGGGTCTTAACACCGGGGAGCTGTTTTTT | CASSLRQGLNTGELFF
few | NA | 12 | TRBJ1-1 | TRBV24-1 | NA | CATSVPGGEAFF
few | TRBD1 | 15 | TRBJ1-3 | TRBV5-1 | TGCGCCAGCAGCTCGGGACAGAACTCTGGAAACACCATATATTTT | CASSSGQNSGNTIYF
NA | TRBD2 | 16 | TRBJ2-1 | TRBV11-1 | TGTGCCAGCAGCTTAGGGGTGAGCGGGAGATGGACTGAGCAGTTCTTC | CASSLGVSGRWTEQFF
NA | TRBD1 | 15 | TRBJ1-1 | TRBV5-1 | TGCGCCAGCAGCTTGGTGTCAGGGGGAAACACTGAAGCTTTCTTT | CASSLVSGGNTEAFF
many | NA | 13 | TRBJ2-1 | TRBV7-9 | TGTGCCAGCAGCACCAACCCCTACAATGAGCAGTTCTTC | CASSTNPYNEQFF
NA | TRBD1 | 16 | TRBJ2-5 | TRBV6-5 | TGTGCCAGCAGTCGCCTCACAGGGGGCATGGGGGAGACCCAGTACTTC | CASSRLTGGMGETQYF
few | NA | 15 | TRBJ1-1 | TRBV20-1 | TGCAGTGAGGGCCGTGAGGTGGGGACGGCCACTGAAGCTTTCTTT | CSEGREVGTATEAFF
many | TRBD1 | 15 | TRBJ1-6 | TRBV7-9 | TGTGCCAGCAGCTTAGAGGGGGCTGGAAATTCACCCCTCCACTTT | CASSLEGAGNSPLHF
many | TRBD2 | 15 | TRBJ2-7 | TRBV18 | TGTGCCAGCTCACCACCACTAGCGGGAACCTACGAGCAGTACTTC | CASSPPLAGTYEQYF
many | TRBD2 | 15 | TRBJ2-5 | TRBV5-1 | TGCGCCAGCAGAATGGGACTAGCGGTCCAAGAGACCCAGTACTTC | CASRMGLAVQETQYF
many | NA | 15 | TRBJ2-2 | TRBV12-3/TRBV12-4 | TGTGCCAGCAGCGCCGGGTCCCTACGCACCGGGGAGCTGTTTTTT | CASSAGSLRTGELFF
NA | NA | 14 | TRBJ1-6 | TRBV7-6 | TGTGCCAGCAGCTTAGGCAGGCTACGGTCACCCCTCCACTTT | CASSLGRLRSPLHF
NA | NA | 15 | TRBJ2-1 | TRBV5-6 | TGTGCCAGCAGCTTTGGACCGGGAGTAGACAATGAGCAGTTCTTC | CASSFGPGVDNEQFF
NA | TRBD2 | 15 | TRBJ2-1 | TRBV10-3 | TGTGCCATCAAATCGGCTAGCGGGAACTTTGGTGAGCAGTTCTTC | CAIKSASGNFGEQFF
NA | TRBD1 | 13 | TRBJ1-1 | TRBV11-1 | TGTGCCAGTGGGGGACAGCAGAACACTGAAGCTTTCTTT | CASGGQQNTEAFF
few | TRBD1 | 14 | TRBJ2-7 | TRBV20-1 | TGCAGTGCAATGCAATGGACAGGGGCGTACGAGCAGTACTTC | CSAMQWTGAYEQYF
many | TRBD2 | 15 | TRBJ2-1 | TRBV5-6 | TGTGCCAGCAGCTTACGAGGCGGGGGGTACAATGAGCAGTTCTTC | CASSLRGGGYNEQFF
many | NA | 13 | TRBJ2-3 | TRBV7-8 | TGTGCCAGCAGCTTCACAGGGACAGATACGCAGTATTTT | CASSFTGTDTQYF
NA | NA | 12 | TRBJ2-1 | TRBV7-8 | TGTGCCAGCAGCTCCTCCATCGGTGAGCAGTTCTTC | CASSSSIGEQFF
many | NA | 15 | TRBJ2-5 | TRBV20-1 | TGCAGTGCTAGAAAAGCCAGCGGGGACATAGAGACCCAGTACTTC | CSARKASGDIETQYF
many | TRBD2 | 20 | TRBJ2-3 | TRBV6-2/TRBV6-3 | TGTGCCAGCAGTTACGGGATAGCGGGAGGCTTTTCGGTTGCCGGAGATACGCAGTATTTT | CASSYGIAGGFSVAGDTQYF